The 8 T cell receptor beta chains below all came from one sample that was sequenced in a study of immune cell composition in non-small cell lung cancer. Only in-frame clones appear in the TCRdb table, and some are missing; sequencing was by immunoSEQ multiplex PCR. The sample lists about 11,000 clones; around two thirds were seen once. Sequenced: lung tumor tissue. Receptors were obtained from a human donor with non-small cell lung cancer.

The CDR3 coding sequence is TGTGCCAGCAGCTTGGCCGGGCAGGGAGGAAACATTCAGTACTTC. Its protein product is CASSLAGQGGNIQYF. This chain links TRBV5-4 with TRBJ2-4, with a tentative D call TRBD2 (6 bases). Trimming removed 0 bases at V and 6 bases at J, with 13 bases between. Germline V lookup: CDR1 SGHNT, CDR2 YYREEE (reference sequence). The CDR3 extends over 15 amino acids.

V gene TRBV7-3 combines with J gene TRBJ2-2; the match to TRBD2 covers 10 bases. Germline-derived CDR1 and CDR2 are SGHTA and FQGTGA. V dropped 6 bases and J dropped 7; count of bases not matched to a gene: 5. The CDR3 consists of 14 residues. CDR3 sequence reads: CASRTSGAGGELFF. DNA for the CDR3: TGTGCCAGCAGAACTAGCGGGGCAGGCGGGGAGCTGTTTTTT.

The chain joins TRBV7-2 to TRBJ1-1; D not resolved. Germline loops: CDR1 SGHTA, CDR2 FQGNSA. The CDR3 loop spans 13 amino acids. V shed 5 bases and J shed 0 bases, with 7 bases lying between them. The CDR3 bases are TGTGCCAGCAGCCGCGGCTTGAACACTGAAGCTTTCTTT. Its protein product is CASSRGLNTEAFF.

This clone was picked up a small number of times. This chain uses TRBV5-4 with TRBJ1-1; tentatively, D is TRBD1 (6 bases). The CDR3 is 14 residues long. The germline CDR1 and CDR2 sequences are SGHNT and YYREEE (reference sequence). With 4 bases removed from V and 5 bases from J, the gap between germline ends came to 15 bases. CDR3 DNA: TGTGCCAGCAGCGTATACAGGGTGAGGACTGAAGCTTTCTTT. This gives the protein CASSVYRVRTEAFF.

The J gene is TRBJ1-1, the V gene TRBV30; 7 nucleotides match TRBD1. Trimming at V came to 0 bases and at J to 4 bases, leaving 2 bases not matched to a gene. CDR1 is GTSNPN, CDR2 SVGIG, per germline (reference sequence). The CDR3 runs 13 residues. This chain's CDR3 is CAWSVAGGTEAFF. CDR3 DNA sequence: TGTGCCTGGAGTGTCGCAGGGGGCACTGAAGCTTTCTTT.

This clone was detected only a few times. This chain links TRBV6-1 with TRBJ1-5; D ambiguous. CDR3 length equals 14 residues. Germline CDR1 reads MNHNS; CDR2 reads SASEGT. Trimming took off 1 base at V and 6 bases at J, with 10 bases between the two ends. The CDR3 loop reads CASSEDGRRQPQHF. CDR3 nucleotides: TGTGCCAGCAGTGAAGACGGGAGACGTCAGCCCCAGCATTTT.

J is TRBJ2-7 and V is TRBV18, with 9 bases identical to TRBD2. Germline CDR1 and CDR2: KGHSH and LQKENI. The trim removed 0 bases at V and 3 bases at J, leaving 0 bases unmatched. The CDR3 runs to 14 residues. This CDR3 is CASSPPSGSYEQYF. The CDR3 DNA is TGTGCCAGCTCACCACCTAGCGGGAGCTACGAGCAGTACTTC.

The chain carries TRBV28 and TRBJ2-1, with 10 bases lining up with TRBD2. V was pared by 10 bases and J by 4 bases, with 7 bases of the junction left unmatched. Germline V gene sequence: CDR1 MDHEN, CDR2 SYDVKM. There are 14 residues in the CDR3. CDR3 sequence reads: CATATSGKYNEQFF. CDR3 nucleotides: TGTGCCACCGCTACTAGCGGGAAGTACAATGAGCAGTTCTTC. Based on the CDR3 plus reference TRBV28 and TRBJ2-1, the full variable domain is DVKVTQSSRYLVKRTGEKVFLECVQDMDHENMFWYRQDPGLGLRLIYFSYDVKMKEKGDIPEGYSVSREKKERFSLILESASTNQTSMYLCATATSGKYNEQFFGPGTRLTVL.